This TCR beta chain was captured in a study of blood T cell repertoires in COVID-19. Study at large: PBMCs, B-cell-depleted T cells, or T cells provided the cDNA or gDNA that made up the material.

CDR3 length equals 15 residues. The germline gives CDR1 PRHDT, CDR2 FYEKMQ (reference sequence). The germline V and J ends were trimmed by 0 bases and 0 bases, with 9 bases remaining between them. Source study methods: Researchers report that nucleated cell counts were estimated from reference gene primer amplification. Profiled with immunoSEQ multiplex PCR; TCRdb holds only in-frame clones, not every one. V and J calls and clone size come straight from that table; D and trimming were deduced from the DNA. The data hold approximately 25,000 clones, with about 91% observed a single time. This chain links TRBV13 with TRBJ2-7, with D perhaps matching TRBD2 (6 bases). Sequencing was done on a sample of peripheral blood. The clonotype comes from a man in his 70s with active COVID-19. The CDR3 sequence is CASSLGGGNSYEQYF. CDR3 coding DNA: TGTGCCAGCAGCTTAGGCGGGGGAAACTCCTACGAGCAGTACTTC.